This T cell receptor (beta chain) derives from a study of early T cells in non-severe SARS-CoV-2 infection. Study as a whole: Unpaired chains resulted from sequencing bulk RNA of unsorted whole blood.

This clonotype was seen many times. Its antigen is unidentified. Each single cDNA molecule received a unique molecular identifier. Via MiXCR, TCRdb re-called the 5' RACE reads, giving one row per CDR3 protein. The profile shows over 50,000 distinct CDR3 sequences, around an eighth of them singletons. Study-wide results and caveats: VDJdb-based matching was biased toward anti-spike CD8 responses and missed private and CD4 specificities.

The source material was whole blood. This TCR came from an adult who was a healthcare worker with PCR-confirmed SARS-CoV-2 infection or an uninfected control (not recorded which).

The CDR3 spells CASSQVRYEQYF. In nucleotides, the CDR3 is TGTGCCAGCAGCCAAGTTCGATACGAGCAGTACTTC. This sequence joins TRBV3-1 and TRBJ2-7; D call uncertain. The CDR3 consists of 12 residues. Germline CDR1 and CDR2: LGHDT and YNNKEL (reference sequence). V was pared by 1 base and J by 4 bases, with 5 bases between.